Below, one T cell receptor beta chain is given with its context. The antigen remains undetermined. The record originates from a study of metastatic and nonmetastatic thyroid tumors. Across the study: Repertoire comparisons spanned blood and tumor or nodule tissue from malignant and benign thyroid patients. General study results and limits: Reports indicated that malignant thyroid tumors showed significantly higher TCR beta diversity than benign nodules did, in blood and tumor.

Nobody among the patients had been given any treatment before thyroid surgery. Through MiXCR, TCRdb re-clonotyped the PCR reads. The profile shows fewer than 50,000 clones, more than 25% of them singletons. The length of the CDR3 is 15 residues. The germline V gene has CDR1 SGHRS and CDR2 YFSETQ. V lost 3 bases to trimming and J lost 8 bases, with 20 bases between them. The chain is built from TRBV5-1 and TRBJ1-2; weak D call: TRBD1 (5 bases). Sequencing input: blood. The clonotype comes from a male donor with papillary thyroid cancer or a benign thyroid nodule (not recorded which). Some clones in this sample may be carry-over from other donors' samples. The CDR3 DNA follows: TGCGCCAGCAGCTCGCAACAGGACGGCAGTACGGGCTACACCTTC. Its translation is CASSSQQDGSTGYTF.